Listed below are T cell receptor beta chains from one sample, sequenced in a study of shared clonotypes between healthy human individuals. Sequenced by immunoSEQ multiplex PCR; TCRdb stores in-frame clones only, minus some. The sample shows 450,000 to 650,000 clones, around 76% of them seen only once. The sample consisted of PBMCs. These receptors were obtained from a woman between 40 and 50 years old in good health. Some clones in this sample may be carry-over from other donors' samples. The conserved cysteine and the conserved F or W are not part of the CDR3 here. Clone sizes are given selectively: once, few, many, or a class where the clone is expanded.

V gene	clone size	CDR3 protein
TRBV2	many	ASSQPQRGTEAF
TRBV27	-	ASSSAGTYYEQY
TRBV7-6	-	ASSPLRGTQY
TRBV7-2	-	ASSSEGQGYQPQH
TRBV9	few	ASSEWGLAGEGDTQY
TRBV28	-	ASSPKLGSTDTQY
TRBV5-6	-	ASSRRATHEQF
TRBV19	-	ASSTGLAGAPEQY
TRBV30	-	AWSAQGYEQY
TRBV5-1	-	ASSFELAANTGELF
TRBV5-4	-	ASRSDRVGVLSTEAF
TRBV7-9	-	ASSADSAGNTIY
TRBV18	-	ASSPLVGSNEKLF
TRBV7-3	few	ASSYRFSGANVLT
TRBV6-5	once	ASRSGGQGNEAF
TRBV18	-	ASSPGPGRETQY
TRBV12-5	-	ASGGLAGDYHEQY
TRBV28	-	ASVRGGEQF
TRBV4-2	-	ASSQSESRGYGYT
TRBV6-5	few	ASRSDKVNTEAF
TRBV6-4	-	ASSEGGGVTDTQY
TRBV11-2	few	ASSSPLDVFTYEQF
TRBV28	once	ASSEPGQGLEPQH
TRBV7-2	-	ASSSPGGGNEQF
TRBV7-2	-	ASSLAGAGDTQY
TRBV7-9	few	ASSPRPQGIGGYT
TRBV10-2	few	ASRDLAGVSYEQY
TRBV4-2	-	ASSQGEVSTEAF
TRBV11-2	-	ASSLGPRVDTQY
TRBV1	-	TSSQGVGT
TRBV11-2	-	ASSIGSGVSYNEQF
TRBV2	-	ASSVGRGNTEAF
TRBV19	-	ASTPGAFNYGYT
TRBV15	few	ATSRAGTYYEQY
TRBV10-3	few	AISDYSLAGGPNEQF
TRBV6-5	-	ASSSFQGVTGEQY
TRBV5-1	-	ASSPPTGEAF
TRBV2	-	ASRLLAGVAYEQY
TRBV6-6	-	ASRDSSYEQY
TRBV9	few	ASSGGVRGRNQPQH
TRBV7-2	few	ASSLDIRLRELF
TRBV11-2	-	ASSFTGLGEQF
TRBV2	-	ASRGLGLAGGRRSYEQY
TRBV9	-	ASSDGLASDTQY
TRBV19	-	ASSPIAGGPTDTQY
TRBV7-8	-	ASSVRGRGTNTGELF
TRBV21-1	-	ANTGGLAEAF
TRBV11-2	-	ASTPGRSSYNEQF
TRBV7-9	-	ASSPGLAGVSYEQY
TRBV28	-	ASSPRRQGTHEQY
TRBV27	-	ASRRGETQY
TRBV5-1	few	ASSLGKRTDTQY
TRBV2	-	ASRRLAGGPSDKNIQY